In this sample, the clone carrying this TCR beta chain turned up a few times. These data are taken from a study of OX40 agonist ivuxolimab in advanced cancers. The germline V gene has CDR1 SGHDT and CDR2 YYEEEE. CDR3 size: 16 residues. The junction had 6 bases not matched to a gene; V was cut back by 0 bases and J by 4 bases. The data were produced by immunoSEQ multiplex PCR, yet TCRdb's version contains in-frame clones alone and is incomplete. This sample has some 35,000 clones; approximately 79% occur once, and the top ten carry roughly 15%. The sample here was CD4+ or CD8+ T cells sorted from blood, taken in a trial of the OX40 agonist ivuxolimab. This chain connects TRBV5-6 to TRBJ2-2, with TRBD2 matching over 7 bases. This receptor was obtained from an adult with an advanced solid tumor such as melanoma, head and neck, liver or kidney cancer. CDR3 residues: CASSLGPSGGTGELFF. As DNA, the CDR3 is TGTGCCAGCAGCTTGGGGCCTAGCGGTGGCACCGGGGAGCTGTTTTTT.